These 14 T cell receptor beta chains were sequenced from one sample in a study of shared T cell receptors in the human thymus. The method was immunoSEQ multiplex PCR; TCRdb's version includes in-frame clones alone and lacks a portion of them. The sample contains about 710,000 clones, around 87% of which appear only once. The same data also contributed to another study, on human thymus T cells.

The sample consisted of thymocytes. These receptors originate from a boy in the first two years of life with a congenital heart defect.

This clone was seen only a few times. The CDR3 is CASSQERLNTEAFF. The CDR3 DNA reads as TGCGCCAGCAGCCAAGAGAGGTTAAACACTGAAGCTTTCTTT. This chain links TRBV4-3 with TRBJ1-1; D remains unclear. There are 14 residues in the CDR3. Germline CDR1 reads LGHNA; CDR2 reads YSLEER. Trimming took off 0 bases at V and 2 bases at J, with 7 bases between the two ends.

This chain links TRBV28 with TRBJ1-2; the D gene is possibly TRBD1 (6 bases). The V gene's germline CDR1 is MDHEN and CDR2 SYDVKM. V lost 9 bases, J lost 4 bases, and 18 bases lay in between. CDR3 length: 14 amino acids. CDR3 protein: CARADRDTLYGYTF. The CDR3 DNA follows: TGTGCCAGAGCAGACCGGGACACGCTCTATGGCTACACCTTC.

The V call is TRBV9, the J call TRBJ2-1; TRBD1 is a possible D gene (5 bases). Trimming pared 3 bases from V and 0 bases from J, leaving 10 bases between. The CDR3 consists of 15 residues. Germline values: CDR1 SGDLS, CDR2 YYNGEE. In DNA form, the CDR3 reads TGTGCCAGCAGCGGTGCAGGGCGCTCCTACAATGAGCAGTTCTTC. This sequence encodes CASSGAGRSYNEQFF.

This clone was seen only once. The chain combines TRBV14 with TRBJ2-5; 10 nucleotides match TRBD2. The CDR3 covers 17 residues. V was pared by 1 base and J by 3 bases, with 8 bases of the junction left unmatched. The germline V gene encodes CDR1 SGHDN and CDR2 FVKESK. Here the CDR3 reads CASSQANSGRLKETQYF. The CDR3 coding sequence is TGTGCCAGCAGCCAAGCTAATAGCGGGAGGCTAAAAGAGACCCAGTACTTC.

The chain couples TRBV9 to TRBJ2-1; a possible D gene is TRBD2 (5 bases). V was clipped by 1 base and J by 6 bases, with 17 bases between them. This CDR3 region has 16 residues. CDR1 is SGDLS, CDR2 YYNGEE, per germline. DNA of the CDR3: TGTGCCAGCAGCGTAAATGAGGGAGTCCGGCGCAATGAGCAGTTCTTC. Translated: CASSVNEGVRRNEQFF.

J is TRBJ1-3 and V is TRBV2; TRBD1 is a possible D gene (5 bases). The germline gives CDR1 SNHLY, CDR2 FYNNEI. V shed 8 bases and J shed 1 base, with 18 bases lying between them. The CDR3 covers 16 residues. CDR3 amino acids: CASSTDPKLSGNTIYF. In DNA form, the CDR3 reads TGTGCCAGCTCGACAGATCCGAAATTATCTGGAAACACCATATATTTT.

CDR3 loop: CASSRTEEFSGANVLTF. The CDR3 DNA sequence: TGTGCCAGCAGTCGGACAGAGGAATTCTCTGGGGCCAACGTCCTGACTTTC. The rearrangement uses TRBV27 and TRBJ2-6; perhaps TRBD1 as D (6 bases). Germline V CDR1 and CDR2: MNHEY, SMNVEV (reference sequence). The CDR3 is made up of 17 amino acids. The germline V and J ends were trimmed by 5 bases and 0 bases, with 14 bases remaining between them.

This chain uses TRBV19 with TRBJ2-7; 13 bases match TRBD2. Germline CDR1 reads LNHDA; CDR2 reads SQIVND (reference sequence). The CDR3 sequence is 13 residues long. V gave up 3 bases and J gave up 12 bases; unmatched junction bases: 5. The CDR3 is CASSIGLAGERYF. The CDR3 DNA reads TGTGCCAGTAGTATCGGACTAGCGGGGGAACGGTACTTC.

This chain connects TRBV5-5 to TRBJ2-7; tentative D call: TRBD1 (5 bases). Per the germline V gene, CDR1 is SGHKS and CDR2 is YYEKEE (reference sequence). This CDR3 spans 14 amino acids. V was trimmed by 0 bases and J by 1 base, leaving 8 bases between them. The CDR3 bases are TGTGCCAGCAGCTTGGGGGGCCTATCCTACGAGCAGTACTTC. Protein sequence: CASSLGGLSYEQYF. Full variable domain (outside the CDR3, taken from reference TRBV5-5 and TRBJ2-7): DAGVTQSPTHLIKTRGQQVTLRCSPISGHKSVSWYQQVLGQGPQFIFQYYEKEERGRGNFPDRFSARQFPNYSSELNVNALLLGDSALYLCASSLGGLSYEQYFGPGTRLTVT.

This sequence joins TRBV10-1 and TRBJ2-7; D unresolved. This CDR3 region has 14 residues. V was cut by 5 bases and J by 4 bases, with 15 bases left in between. Germline CDR1 reads WNHNN; CDR2 reads SYGVQD (reference sequence). The CDR3 here is CASSSMAEPYEQYF. The CDR3 nucleotides are TGCGCCAGCAGTAGTATGGCAGAACCTTACGAGCAGTACTTC.

V usage is TRBV6-1 and J usage is TRBJ2-3; the D is unclear. The V end lost 6 bases, the J end lost 2 bases, and 15 bases lay between the germline ends. Germline V gene data show CDR1 as MNHNS and CDR2 as SASEGT. The CDR3 contains 15 residues. CDR3: CASSPRVPSTDTQYF. The CDR3 DNA reads TGTGCCAGCAGCCCCCGGGTCCCCTCCACAGATACGCAGTATTTT.

The sample holds one count of this clone. The rearrangement uses TRBV28 and TRBJ1-3; D perhaps matches TRBD1 (5 bases). Germline CDR1 and CDR2: MDHEN and SYDVKM. The CDR3 is 14 residues long. The V gene lost 6 bases and the J gene lost 1 base, with 10 bases spanning the gap. The CDR3 coding sequence is TGTGCCAGCAGCCAGCCAGGGTCTGGAAACACCATATATTTT. Its translation: CASSQPGSGNTIYF.

The chain recombines TRBV11-2 with TRBJ2-5; 10 bases are a match to TRBD2. The CDR3 runs 15 residues. CDR1 is SGHAT and CDR2 is FQNNGV in the germline V gene. V was pared by 6 bases and J by 5 bases, with 9 bases of the junction left unmatched. CDR3 in DNA: TGTGCCAGCAGATATACTAGCGGGGATCTGGAGACCCAGTACTTC. It translates to CASRYTSGDLETQYF.

Here the CDR3 DNA reads TGTGCCAGCAGCCGCGACAGGGGAAGTATCTATGGCTACACCTTC. It is translated as CASSRDRGSIYGYTF. This chain joins TRBV5-6 and TRBJ1-2, with 8 positions matching TRBD1. The CDR3 spans 15 residues. Looked up from germline, CDR1 is SGHDT and CDR2 is YYEEEE. V was pared by 4 bases and J by 4 bases, with 9 bases of the junction left unmatched.